This T cell receptor (beta chain) was captured by sequencing in a study of regulatory T cells in long-lasting Graves disease. CDR3 length: 14 residues. Germline values: CDR1 MNHEY, CDR2 SMNVEV (reference sequence). V shed 6 bases and J shed 9 bases, with 20 bases lying between them. Building the TCR beta libraries relied on iRepertoire HTBI primers, and CDR3 regions underwent Arm-PCR. TCRdb reprocessed the multiplex PCR reads via MiXCR and lists one record per CDR3 protein. The sample has 350,000 to 450,000 distinct CDR3 sequences; roughly a fifth are singletons. Points from the study as a whole: The study found persistent patients shared more public clonotypes (roughly 3,000) than new patients (around 1,000). Persistent cases of Graves' showed reduced TCR diversity relative to newly diagnosed patients.

Time point here: persistent/refractory GD, antithyroid drugs over 5 years with positive TRAb. The TCR library was made from RNA that had been extracted from PBMCs in TRIzol. In its sample, this clonotype was seen many times. The antigen remains unidentified. The chain joins TRBV27 to TRBJ1-2; D is unresolved. The material sequenced was peripheral blood mononuclear cells (PBMCs), taken when the disease was refractory, from a patient treated with antithyroid drugs. This sequence was found in a female donor with Graves disease. CDR3 region: CASRPRQATSSYTF. CDR3 sequence (DNA): TGTGCCAGCAGACCCCGGCAGGCTACTAGTAGCTACACCTTC.